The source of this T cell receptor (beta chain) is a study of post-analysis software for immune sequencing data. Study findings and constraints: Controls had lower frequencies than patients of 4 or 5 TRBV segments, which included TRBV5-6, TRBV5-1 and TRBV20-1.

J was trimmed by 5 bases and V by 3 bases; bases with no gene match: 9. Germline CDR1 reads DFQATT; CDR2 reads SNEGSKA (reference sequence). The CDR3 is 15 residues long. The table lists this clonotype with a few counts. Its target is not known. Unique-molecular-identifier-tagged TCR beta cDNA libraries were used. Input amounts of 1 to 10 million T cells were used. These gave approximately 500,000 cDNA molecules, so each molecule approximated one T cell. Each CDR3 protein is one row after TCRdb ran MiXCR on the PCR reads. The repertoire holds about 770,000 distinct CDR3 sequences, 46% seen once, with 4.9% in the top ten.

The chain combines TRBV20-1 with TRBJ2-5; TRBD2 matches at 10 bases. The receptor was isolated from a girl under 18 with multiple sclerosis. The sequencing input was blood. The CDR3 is CSASRLAGDLETQYF. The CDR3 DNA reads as TGCAGTGCTAGTCGTCTAGCGGGAGATCTGGAGACCCAGTACTTC.